The 18 T cell receptor beta chains reported below all come from one sample, sequenced in a study of post-analysis software for immune sequencing data. Regarding the study as a whole: TRBV5-6, TRBV5-1 and TRBV20-1 belonged to a set of roughly five TRBV segments that were more frequent in patients than controls.

The library was made from cDNA and included unique molecular identifiers. TCRdb re-analysed the PCR reads in MiXCR, keeping a single row per CDR3 protein. This sample has 650,000 to 850,000 distinct CDR3 sequences, with around 46% found just once. No antigen is known for these receptors. Sequencing was performed on blood. These receptors all stem from a girl under 18 with multiple sclerosis.

This clonotype was detected a few times. The J gene is TRBJ1-2, the V gene TRBV12-3 or TRBV12-4, with 7 bases matching TRBD1. CDR3 length equals 13 residues. Unmatched junction bases numbered 4, after V lost 4 bases and J lost 5 bases. CDR3 nucleotides: TGTGCCAGCAGTTGGGAGACAGGGTATGGCTACACCTTC. Protein product: CASSWETGYGYTF.

The chain couples TRBV20-1 to TRBJ2-1, with TRBD2 identical over 7 bases. Germline CDR1 reads DFQATT; CDR2 reads SNEGSKA (reference sequence). This CDR3 region has 12 residues. V was pared by 6 bases and J by 10 bases, with 9 bases of the junction left unmatched. The CDR3, as DNA: TGCAGTGCCAACGGCCATAGCGGGGAGCAGTTCTTC. Translated: CSANGHSGEQFF.

V and J are TRBV21-1 and TRBJ1-5. TRBV21-1 is recorded as a pseudogene. The CDR3 consists of 15 residues. CDR3 region: CASSKAGPSDQPQHF. The CDR3, as DNA: TGTGCCAGCAGCAAAGCAGGGCCGAGTGATCAGCCCCAGCATTTT.

This clonotype came up a few times. The gene calls are TRBV12-3 or TRBV12-4 and TRBJ1-2; possible D gene TRBD1, 5 bases. This CDR3 region has 15 residues. Trimming removed 7 bases from V and 2 bases from J, with 17 bases in between. The CDR3 DNA reads as TGTGCCAGCAAAGGGGATCCGGGTCTGAACTATGGCTACACCTTC. This encodes CASKGDPGLNYGYTF.

The rearrangement joins TRBV20-1 to TRBJ2-4; D ambiguous. The better agreement between TRBJ2-7 and the DNA end casts doubt on the J call. The CDR3 covers 13 residues. Germline CDR1 reads DFQATT; CDR2 reads SNEGSKA (reference sequence). CDR3 protein: CSASSDPTYEQYF. CDR3 DNA: TGCAGTGCTAGTTCAGATCCGACCTACGAGCAGTACTTC.

The genes are TRBV11-3 and TRBJ2-1; no definite D call. V dropped 5 bases and J dropped 0 bases, with 14 bases sitting between them. Germline V lookup: CDR1 SGHNT, CDR2 YENEEA. CDR3 length equals 16 residues. The CDR3 spells CASSGRDPNSYNEQFF. The CDR3 bases are TGTGCCAGCAGCGGGCGTGACCCCAACTCCTACAATGAGCAGTTCTTC.

This clonotype was counted a few times. The chain links TRBV29-1 to TRBJ2-7, with 11 bases fitting TRBD1. CDR1 is SQVTM and CDR2 is ANQGSEA in the germline V gene. CDR3 length equals 14 residues. Losses at the gene ends were 3 bases for V and 1 base for J; bases not matched to a gene: 2. CDR3 amino acids: CSVEGTGGSYEQYF. The CDR3 DNA reads TGCAGCGTTGAGGGGACAGGGGGATCCTACGAGCAGTACTTC.

V gene TRBV20-1 combines with J gene TRBJ2-6; the D is unclear. The germline V and J ends were trimmed by 1 base and 12 bases, with 16 bases remaining between them. Looked up from germline, CDR1 is DFQATT and CDR2 is SNEGSKA (reference sequence). The CDR3 extends over 14 amino acids. CDR3 in DNA: TGCAGTGCTAGAGTGGGAAGGGCCTCCGGCGTCCTGACTTTC. Encoded protein: CSARVGRASGVLTF.

The CDR3 DNA reads as TGTGCCACCAGCAGAGCGACAGGCAGCTACGAGCAGTACTTC. Translation: CATSRATGSYEQYF. This sequence joins TRBV15 and TRBJ2-7; weak D call: TRBD1 (6 bases). From germline, CDR1 is LNHNV and CDR2 YYDKDF (reference sequence). The CDR3 spans 14 residues. The V end lost 1 base, the J end lost 3 bases, and 10 bases lay between the germline ends.

The CDR3 loop reads CASSPRKRATDTQYF. The CDR3 nucleotides read TGTGCCAGCAGCCCCAGGAAGAGGGCCACAGATACGCAGTATTTT. This chain uses TRBV6-1 with TRBJ2-3; a weak D match, TRBD2 (5 bases). Trimming cost V 6 bases and J 2 bases, with 15 bases left between them. The CDR3 totals 15 residues. CDR1 and CDR2 from the germline V gene are MNHNS and SASEGT.

This clonotype was seen a few times. The J gene is TRBJ2-2, the V gene TRBV5-1; D not certain. CDR3 size: 14 residues. V lost 7 bases and J 6 bases, leaving 16 bases between the germline ends. From germline, CDR1 is SGHRS and CDR2 YFSETQ. This chain's CDR3 is CASQPFLPAGELFF. CDR3 nucleotides: TGCGCCAGCCAACCTTTTCTGCCGGCCGGGGAGCTGTTTTTT.

This clonotype was detected only a few times. The CDR3 region is CATSRLRTGVSGANVLTF. The CDR3 DNA reads as TGTGCCACCAGCAGACTAAGGACAGGGGTTTCTGGGGCCAACGTCCTGACTTTC. The chain is built from TRBV15 and TRBJ2-6; 9 bases are shared with TRBD1. Trimming cost V 2 bases and J 1 base; bases outside gene matches: 6. The CDR3 has 18 amino acids. Germline V CDR1 and CDR2: LNHNV, YYDKDF (reference sequence).

V is TRBV9 and J is TRBJ2-3; possible D gene TRBD2, 6 bases. V was cut by 1 base and J by 0 bases, with 12 bases left in between. The length of the CDR3 is 16 residues. From germline, CDR1 is SGDLS and CDR2 YYNGEE. The CDR3: CASSVLLGTSTDTQYF. Written as DNA, the CDR3 is TGTGCCAGCAGCGTATTACTTGGGACTAGCACAGATACGCAGTATTTT.

The gene calls are TRBV12-3 or TRBV12-4 and TRBJ2-3; the D gene could be TRBD1 or TRBD2 (5 bases each). Trimming shortened V by 4 bases and J by 3 bases, and 11 bases separated the two germline ends. The CDR3 has 14 amino acids. The CDR3 reads CASSWDQLTDTQYF. The CDR3 region has the DNA TGTGCCAGCAGTTGGGACCAGTTGACAGATACGCAGTATTTT.

This clonotype was seen a handful of times. The chain employs TRBV6-6 and TRBJ1-6, with 7 bases lining up with TRBD1. Germline CDR1 MNHNY, CDR2 SVGAGI (reference sequence). The ends lost 2 bases at V and 0 bases at J; junction bases unmatched: 1. The CDR3 spans 16 residues. The CDR3 protein is CASSYGTDSYNSPLHF. For the CDR3, the DNA is TGTGCCAGCAGTTACGGGACAGACTCCTATAATTCACCCCTCCACTTT.

The chain couples TRBV7-8 to TRBJ2-5, with TRBD2 identical over 7 bases. The germline gives CDR1 SGHVS, CDR2 FQNEAQ. V was pared by 2 bases and J by 8 bases, with 11 bases of the junction left unmatched. The CDR3 runs to 15 residues. The CDR3 loop is CASSLSWRELDTQYF. For the CDR3, the DNA is TGTGCCAGCAGCTTATCCTGGCGGGAGCTCGACACCCAGTACTTC.

CDR3 region: CSVLDGNLSYEQYF. Written as DNA, the CDR3 is TGCAGCGTCCTCGACGGAAACCTCTCCTACGAGCAGTACTTC. The rearrangement uses TRBV29-1 and TRBJ2-7, with unresolved D. Trimming stripped 6 bases from V and 0 bases from J, with 15 bases between. CDR1 SQVTM and CDR2 ANQGSEA come from the germline V gene. CDR3 length: 14 amino acids.

The CDR3 sequence is CASSQGLRDNEQFF. Here the CDR3 DNA reads TGCGCCAGCAGCCAAGGGTTGAGGGATAATGAGCAGTTCTTC. The V and J genes are TRBV4-3 and TRBJ2-1; possible D gene TRBD2, 5 bases. The CDR3 sequence is 14 residues long. V was trimmed by 1 base and J by 7 bases, leaving 11 bases between them. CDR1 LGHNA and CDR2 YSLEER come from the germline V gene.